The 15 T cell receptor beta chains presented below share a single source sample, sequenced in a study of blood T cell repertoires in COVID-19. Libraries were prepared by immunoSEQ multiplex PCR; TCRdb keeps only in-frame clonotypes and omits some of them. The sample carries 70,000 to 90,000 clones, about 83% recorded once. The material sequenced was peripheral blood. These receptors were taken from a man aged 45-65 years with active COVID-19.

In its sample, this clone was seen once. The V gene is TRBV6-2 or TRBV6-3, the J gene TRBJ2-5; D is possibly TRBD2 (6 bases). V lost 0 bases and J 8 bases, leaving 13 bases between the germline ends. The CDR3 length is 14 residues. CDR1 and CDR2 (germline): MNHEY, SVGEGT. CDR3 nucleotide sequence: TGTGCCAGCAGTTACTCCGGTGGAGGGCGAACCCAGTACTTC. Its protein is CASSYSGGGRTQYF.

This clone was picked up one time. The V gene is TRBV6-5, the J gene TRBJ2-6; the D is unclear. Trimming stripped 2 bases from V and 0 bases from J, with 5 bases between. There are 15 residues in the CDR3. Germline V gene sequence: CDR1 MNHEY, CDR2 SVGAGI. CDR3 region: CASSYAYSGANVLTF. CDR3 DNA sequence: TGTGCCAGCAGTTACGCCTACTCTGGGGCCAACGTCCTGACTTTC.

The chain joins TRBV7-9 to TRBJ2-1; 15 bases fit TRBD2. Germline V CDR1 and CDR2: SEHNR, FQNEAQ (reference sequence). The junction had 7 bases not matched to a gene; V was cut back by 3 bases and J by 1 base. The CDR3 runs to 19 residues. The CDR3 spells CASSLGLAGGMGSYNEQFF. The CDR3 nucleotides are TGTGCCAGCAGCTTGGGACTAGCGGGAGGAATGGGGTCCTACAATGAGCAGTTCTTC.

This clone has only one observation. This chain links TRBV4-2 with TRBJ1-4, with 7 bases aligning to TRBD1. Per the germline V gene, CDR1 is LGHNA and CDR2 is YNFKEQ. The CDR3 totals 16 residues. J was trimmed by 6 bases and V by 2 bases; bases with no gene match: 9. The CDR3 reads CASSQLGGGTDEKLFF. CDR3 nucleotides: TGTGCCAGCAGCCAACTCGGGGGCGGGACAGATGAAAAACTGTTTTTT.

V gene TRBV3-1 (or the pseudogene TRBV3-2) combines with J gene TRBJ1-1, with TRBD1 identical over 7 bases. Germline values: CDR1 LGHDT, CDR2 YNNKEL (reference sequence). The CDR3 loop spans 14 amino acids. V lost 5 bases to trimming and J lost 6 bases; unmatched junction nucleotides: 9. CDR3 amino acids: CASSSYRGEAEAFF. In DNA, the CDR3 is TGTGCCAGCAGCAGCTACAGGGGAGAGGCTGAAGCTTTCTTT.

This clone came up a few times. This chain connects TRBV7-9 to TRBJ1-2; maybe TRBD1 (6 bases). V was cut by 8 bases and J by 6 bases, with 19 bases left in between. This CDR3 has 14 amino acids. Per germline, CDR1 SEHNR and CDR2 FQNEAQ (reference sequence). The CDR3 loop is CASRSTGFLDGYTF. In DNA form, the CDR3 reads TGTGCCAGCCGCTCGACAGGCTTTCTGGATGGCTACACCTTC.

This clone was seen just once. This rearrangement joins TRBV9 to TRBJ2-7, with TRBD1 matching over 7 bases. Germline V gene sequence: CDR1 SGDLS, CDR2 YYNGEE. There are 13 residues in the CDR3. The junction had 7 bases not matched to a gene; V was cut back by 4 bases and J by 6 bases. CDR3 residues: CASSPQTGSEQYF. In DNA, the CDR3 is TGTGCCAGCAGCCCGCAGACAGGGAGCGAGCAGTACTTC. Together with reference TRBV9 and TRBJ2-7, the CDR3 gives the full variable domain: DSGVTQTPKHLITATGQRVTLRCSPRSGDLSVYWYQQSLDQGLQFLIQYYNGEERAKGNILERFSAQQFPDLHSELNLSSLELGDSALYFCASSPQTGSEQYFGPGTRLTVT.

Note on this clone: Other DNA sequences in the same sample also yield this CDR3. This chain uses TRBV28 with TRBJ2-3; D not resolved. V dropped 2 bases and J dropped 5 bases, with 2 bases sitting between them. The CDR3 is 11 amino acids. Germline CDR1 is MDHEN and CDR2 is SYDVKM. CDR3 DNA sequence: TGTGCCAGCAGTTTACAAGATACGCAGTATTTT. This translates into CASSLQDTQYF.

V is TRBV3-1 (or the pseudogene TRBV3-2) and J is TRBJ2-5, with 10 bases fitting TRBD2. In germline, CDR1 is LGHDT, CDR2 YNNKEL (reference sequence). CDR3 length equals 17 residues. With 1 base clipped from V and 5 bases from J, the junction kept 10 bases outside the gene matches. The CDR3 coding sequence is TGTGCCAGCAGCCAAGGACCCAGCGGGAGGGCCGGCGAGACCCAGTACTTC. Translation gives CASSQGPSGRAGETQYF.

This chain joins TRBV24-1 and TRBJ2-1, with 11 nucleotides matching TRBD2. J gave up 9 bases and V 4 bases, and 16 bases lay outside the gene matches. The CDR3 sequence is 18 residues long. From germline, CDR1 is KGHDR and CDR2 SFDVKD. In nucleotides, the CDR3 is TGTGCCACCAGTGACCCGACCGCTACTAGCGGGAGCGTCGGTGAGCAGTTCTTC. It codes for CATSDPTATSGSVGEQFF.

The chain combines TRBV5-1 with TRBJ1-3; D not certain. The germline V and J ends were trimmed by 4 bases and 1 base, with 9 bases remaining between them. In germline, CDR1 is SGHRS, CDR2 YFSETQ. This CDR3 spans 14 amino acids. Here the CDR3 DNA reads TGCGCCAGCAGCCCCGACACGTCTGGAAACACCATATATTTT. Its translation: CASSPDTSGNTIYF.

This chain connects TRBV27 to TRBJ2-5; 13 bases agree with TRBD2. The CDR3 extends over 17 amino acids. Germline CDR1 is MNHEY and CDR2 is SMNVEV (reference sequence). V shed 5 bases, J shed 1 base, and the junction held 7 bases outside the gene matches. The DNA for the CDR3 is TGTGCCAGCAGTACAGTACTAGCGGGAGGGCTCCAAGAGACCCAGTACTTC. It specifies CASSTVLAGGLQETQYF.

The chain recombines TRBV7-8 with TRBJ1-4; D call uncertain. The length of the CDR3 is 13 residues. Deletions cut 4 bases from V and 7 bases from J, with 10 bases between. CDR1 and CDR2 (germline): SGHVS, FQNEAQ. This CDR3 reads CASSSRELEKLFF. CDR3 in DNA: TGTGCCAGCAGCTCCCGGGAGCTTGAAAAACTGTTTTTT.

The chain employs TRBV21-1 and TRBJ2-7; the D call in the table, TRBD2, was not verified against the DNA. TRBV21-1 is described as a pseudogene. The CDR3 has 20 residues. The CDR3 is CASSRESITSAGGLTYEQYF. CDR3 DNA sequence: TGTGCCAGCAGCAGGGAGAGTATTACCTCCGCGGGAGGCCTTACCTACGAGCAGTACTTC.

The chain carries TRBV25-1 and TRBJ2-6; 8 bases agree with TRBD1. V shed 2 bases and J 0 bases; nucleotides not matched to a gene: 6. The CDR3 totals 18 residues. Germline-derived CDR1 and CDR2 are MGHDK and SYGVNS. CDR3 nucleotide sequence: TGTGCCAGCAGTGAACCGGGACAGGAAAACTCTGGGGCCAACGTCCTGACTTTC. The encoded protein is CASSEPGQENSGANVLTF.